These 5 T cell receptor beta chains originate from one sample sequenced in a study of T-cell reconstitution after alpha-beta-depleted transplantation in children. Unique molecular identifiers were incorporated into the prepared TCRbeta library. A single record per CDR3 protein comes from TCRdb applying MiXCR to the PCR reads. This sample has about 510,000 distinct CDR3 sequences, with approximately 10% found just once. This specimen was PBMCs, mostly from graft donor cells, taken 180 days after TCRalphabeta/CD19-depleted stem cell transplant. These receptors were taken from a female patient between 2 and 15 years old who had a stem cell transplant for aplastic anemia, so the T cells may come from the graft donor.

CDR3 loop: CASSELGLGTGPSTGELFF. The CDR3 DNA reads as TGTGCCAGCAGTGAATTGGGATTAGGGACAGGCCCATCGACCGGGGAGCTGTTTTTT. The J gene is TRBJ2-2, the V gene TRBV25-1; TRBD1 agrees at 8 bases. Germline CDR1 is MGHDK and CDR2 is SYGVNS. The CDR3 sequence is 19 residues long. V gave up 1 base and J gave up 5 bases; unmatched junction bases: 15. The variable domain in full, completed from reference TRBV25-1 and TRBJ2-2, reads EADIYQTPRYLVIGTGKKITLECSQTMGHDKMYWYQQDPGMELHLIHYSYGVNSTEKGDLSSESTVSRIRTEHFPLTLESARPSHTSQYLCASSELGLGTGPSTGELFFGEGSRLTVL.

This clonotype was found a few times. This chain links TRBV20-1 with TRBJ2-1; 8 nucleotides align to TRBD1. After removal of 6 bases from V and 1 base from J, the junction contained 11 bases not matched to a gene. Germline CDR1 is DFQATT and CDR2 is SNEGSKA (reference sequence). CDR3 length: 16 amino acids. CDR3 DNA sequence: TGCAGTGCCCCCTTTCTCCAGGGGGCGTCCTACAATGAGCAGTTCTTC. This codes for CSAPFLQGASYNEQFF.

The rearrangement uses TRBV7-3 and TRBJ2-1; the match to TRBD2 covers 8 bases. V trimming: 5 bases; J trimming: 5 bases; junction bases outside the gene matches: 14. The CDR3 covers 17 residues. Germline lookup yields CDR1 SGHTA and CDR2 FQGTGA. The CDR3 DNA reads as TGTGCCAGCAGCCGCTCCTGGCGGGGGGAGGGGGACAATGAGCAGTTCTTC. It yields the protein CASSRSWRGEGDNEQFF.

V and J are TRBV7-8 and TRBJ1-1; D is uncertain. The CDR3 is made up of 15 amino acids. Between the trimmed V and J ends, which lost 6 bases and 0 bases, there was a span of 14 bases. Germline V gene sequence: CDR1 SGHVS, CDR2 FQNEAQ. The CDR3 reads CASRVLSTMNTEAFF. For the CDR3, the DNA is TGTGCCAGCAGAGTCTTGAGCACAATGAACACTGAAGCTTTCTTT.

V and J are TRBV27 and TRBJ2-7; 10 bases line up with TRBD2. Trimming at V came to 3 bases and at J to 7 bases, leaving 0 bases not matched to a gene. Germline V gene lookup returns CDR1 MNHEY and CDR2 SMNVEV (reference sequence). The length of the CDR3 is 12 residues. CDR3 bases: TGTGCCAGCAGTTTTAGCGGGAGGGAGCAGTACTTC. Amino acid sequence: CASSFSGREQYF.